One sample yielded the 27 T cell receptor beta chains listed below, sequenced in a study of T cell responses to AZD1222 COVID-19 vaccine listed by TCRdb under 2021. The sample's time point label, in plain terms: baseline before first vaccination. Receptor libraries were prepared by the immunoSEQ multiplex PCR assay. The immuneACCESS repertoire file appears here via TCRdb, limited to in-frame rearrangements. These files lack a portion of the clones; in checked studies, under half of the deficit traces to unresolved V genes, and the cause of the others is not known. Across this sample there are 90,000 to 150,000 clones, with roughly 89% seen only once. Approximately 8.4% of the sample lies in the top ten. This sample comprised peripheral blood, obtained on day 0 of AZD1222 vaccination. The receptors were gathered from an adult in good health.

The chain couples TRBV10-3 to TRBJ1-5, with a tentative D call TRBD1 (6 bases). Trimming shortened V by 6 bases and J by 0 bases, and 9 bases separated the two germline ends. The CDR3 is made up of 14 amino acids. CDR1 and CDR2 from the germline V gene are ENHRY and SYGVKD. CDR3 residues: CAISTGNSNQPQHF. The CDR3 DNA sequence: TGTGCCATCAGCACAGGGAATAGCAATCAGCCCCAGCATTTT.

V is TRBV28 and J is TRBJ1-2; D is unclear. Germline V CDR1 and CDR2: MDHEN, SYDVKM. The CDR3 covers 13 residues. The V end was cut by 6 bases, the J end by 8 bases, with 16 bases between. This chain's CDR3 is CASSPPSAWGYTF. CDR3 sequence (DNA): TGTGCCAGCAGCCCCCCATCCGCGTGGGGCTACACCTTC.

V and J are TRBV11-1 and TRBJ1-1; D is possibly TRBD1 (5 bases). The V gene lost 5 bases and the J gene lost 4 bases, with 14 bases spanning the gap. CDR1 and CDR2 (germline): SGHAT, FQDESV (reference sequence). The CDR3 contains 14 residues. DNA for the CDR3: TGTGCCAGCAGCCCCCCGGGGGTCTTCACTGAAGCTTTCTTT. Translating it yields CASSPPGVFTEAFF.

This chain links TRBV11-2 with TRBJ2-7; TRBD1 is a possible D gene (6 bases). Germline CDR1 is SGHAT and CDR2 is FQNNGV. The V end lost 5 bases, the J end lost 3 bases, and 11 bases lay between the germline ends. The CDR3 is made up of 13 amino acids. CDR3 nucleotides: TGTGCCAGCAGCCCCTCGGACAGCTACGAGCAGTACTTC. Amino acids: CASSPSDSYEQYF.

This chain uses TRBV19 with TRBJ1-2; 9 bases are shared with TRBD1. The CDR3 totals 13 residues. CDR1 is LNHDA and CDR2 is SQIVND in the germline V gene (reference sequence). V lost 3 bases and J lost 8; bases outside the gene matches: 4. DNA for the CDR3: TGTGCCAGTAGTATCGGGACAGGGATCGGCTACACCTTC. This codes for CASSIGTGIGYTF. Full variable domain (rest looked up from reference TRBV19 and TRBJ1-2): DGGITQSPKYLFRKEGQNVTLSCEQNLNHDAMYWYRQDPGQGLRLIYYSQIVNDFQKGDIAEGYSVSREKKESFPLTVTSAQKNPTAFYLCASSIGTGIGYTFGSGTRLTVV.

The chain employs TRBV27 and TRBJ1-1; D gene unclear. This CDR3 contains 12 residues. CDR1 and CDR2 (germline): MNHEY, SMNVEV (reference sequence). The ends were cut back, 5 bases at V and 1 base at J, with 5 bases in the middle. The CDR3 loop is CASSRGNTEAFF. The CDR3 nucleotides are TGTGCCAGCAGTCGAGGGAACACTGAAGCTTTCTTT.

The rearrangement uses TRBV5-4 and TRBJ2-1; 8 nucleotides line up with TRBD1. V lost 1 base and J lost 9; bases outside the gene matches: 9. Germline V gene lookup returns CDR1 SGHNT and CDR2 YYREEE (reference sequence). This CDR3 is 15 amino acids long. The CDR3 bases are TGTGCCAGCAGCTTGTGGGCAGGGGGCTTAACTGAGCAGTTCTTC. Its translation is CASSLWAGGLTEQFF.

V usage is TRBV5-4 and J usage is TRBJ2-3; D is unresolved. Germline V CDR1 and CDR2: SGHNT, YYREEE (reference sequence). The CDR3 contains 14 residues. Trimming took 0 bases from V and 5 from J, leaving 10 bases between them. The CDR3 loop reads CASSLARAGDTQYF. The CDR3 DNA is TGTGCCAGCAGCTTGGCTAGGGCAGGAGATACGCAGTATTTT.

The rearrangement uses TRBV6-6 and TRBJ1-6; no clear D. Looked up from germline, CDR1 is MNHNY and CDR2 is SVGAGI (reference sequence). There are 13 residues in the CDR3. Trimming pared 2 bases from V and 8 bases from J, leaving 7 bases between. CDR3 in amino acids: CASSYGRDSPLHF. For the CDR3, the DNA is TGTGCCAGCAGTTACGGACGGGATTCACCCCTCCACTTT.

This clone was counted between two and nine times. The chain combines TRBV19 with TRBJ2-7; TRBD2 aligns across 11 bases. Germline CDR1 reads LNHDA; CDR2 reads SQIVND (reference sequence). Trimming took 7 bases from V and 1 from J; bases not matched to a gene: 3. The CDR3 is 14 amino acids. The CDR3: CASTPSGRSYEQYF. The CDR3 region has the DNA TGTGCCAGTACCCCTAGCGGGAGGTCCTACGAGCAGTACTTC.

V and J are TRBV20-1 and TRBJ2-3; 11 positions agree with TRBD2. Germline V gives CDR1 DFQATT, CDR2 SNEGSKA (reference sequence). This CDR3 spans 16 amino acids. Trimming removed 3 bases from V and 0 bases from J; junction bases left unmatched: 5. This CDR3 reads CSASIRTSGSTDTQYF. The CDR3 coding sequence is TGCAGTGCTAGTATTAGGACTAGCGGGAGCACAGATACGCAGTATTTT.

The chain carries TRBV28 and TRBJ1-2; 7 bases align to TRBD1. This CDR3 comprises 15 residues. Germline V gene sequence: CDR1 MDHEN, CDR2 SYDVKM. V lost 2 bases to trimming and J lost 2 bases; unmatched junction nucleotides: 5. The CDR3 DNA is TGTGCCAGCAGTTTAGGGGACAGCGCGAACTATGGCTACACCTTC. Amino acids: CASSLGDSANYGYTF.

The gene calls are TRBV6-5 and TRBJ1-1; D unclear. Germline-derived CDR1 and CDR2 are MNHEY and SVGAGI. There are 15 residues in the CDR3. V lost 2 bases and J 1 base, leaving 11 bases between the germline ends. The CDR3: CASSYGPQTNTEAFF. The CDR3, as DNA: TGTGCCAGCAGTTACGGGCCTCAGACGAACACTGAAGCTTTCTTT.

This chain connects TRBV19 to TRBJ1-5; perhaps TRBD1 as D (5 bases). V lost 5 bases and J 3 bases, leaving 14 bases between the germline ends. The CDR3 extends over 15 amino acids. Germline CDR1 LNHDA, CDR2 SQIVND (reference sequence). The CDR3 reads CASSWTTALNQPQHF. The CDR3 nucleotides read TGTGCCAGTAGTTGGACAACGGCCCTCAATCAGCCCCAGCATTTT.

The chain combines TRBV11-2 with TRBJ1-6; TRBD1 might be the D (5 bases). The CDR3 totals 14 residues. Germline V lookup: CDR1 SGHAT, CDR2 FQNNGV. The V gene lost 1 base and the J gene lost 11 bases, with 12 bases spanning the gap. The CDR3 sequence: CASSLARQSPPLHF. Here the CDR3 DNA reads TGTGCCAGCAGCTTAGCTCGACAGTCGCCACCCCTCCACTTT.

CDR3 region: CASSYPTGNGYTF. CDR3 bases: TGTGCCAGCAGTTACCCGACAGGGAATGGCTACACCTTC. This chain links TRBV6-5 with TRBJ1-2, with 7 bases identical to TRBD1. J was trimmed by 6 bases and V by 2 bases; bases with no gene match: 3. The CDR3 totals 13 residues. Looked up from germline, CDR1 is MNHEY and CDR2 is SVGAGI.

This clone was counted a single time. The CDR3: CASSLPGRYEQFF. The CDR3 DNA reads TGTGCCAGCAGTTTACCAGGGAGGTATGAGCAGTTCTTC. J is TRBJ2-1 and V is TRBV28; possible D gene TRBD2, 6 bases. This CDR3 comprises 13 residues. The germline CDR1 and CDR2 sequences are MDHEN and SYDVKM. The V end was cut by 2 bases, the J end by 8 bases, with 10 bases between.

This clone was counted once. V and J are TRBV19 and TRBJ1-4, with a possible D match to TRBD1 (5 bases). Germline V gene sequence: CDR1 LNHDA, CDR2 SQIVND (reference sequence). The CDR3 covers 15 residues. The ends were cut back, 0 bases at V and 14 bases at J, with 19 bases in the middle. As DNA, the CDR3 is TGTGCCAGTAGTATAGATCGTGGCAGGGCCACAAGTCTGTTTTTT. Residues: CASSIDRGRATSLFF.

The rearrangement links TRBV11-2 to TRBJ2-4; TRBD2 is a possible D gene (7 bases). Germline loops: CDR1 SGHAT, CDR2 FQNNGV. The CDR3 sequence is 17 residues long. V shed 4 bases and J shed 3 bases, with 19 bases lying between them. The CDR3 region is CASSSRGAGPVKNIQYF. Here the CDR3 DNA reads TGTGCCAGCAGCTCCCGGGGGGCGGGGCCGGTCAAAAACATTCAGTACTTC.

For the CDR3, the DNA is TGTGCCAGCAGTGACCCTGGGACAGGGACCGGCTACACCTTC. Its translation is CASSDPGTGTGYTF. The genes are TRBV25-1 and TRBJ1-2, with 9 bases that match TRBD1. Germline V gene data show CDR1 as MGHDK and CDR2 as SYGVNS. The CDR3 is 14 amino acids. V was clipped by 3 bases and J by 8 bases; unmatched bases: 7.

This chain connects TRBV9 to TRBJ1-1, with unresolved D. CDR1 is SGDLS and CDR2 is YYNGEE in the germline V gene. Deletions cut 0 bases from V and 1 base from J, with 16 bases between. CDR3 length: 17 residues. CDR3 in amino acids: CASSVVGRRDSNTEAFF. The CDR3, as DNA: TGTGCCAGCAGCGTAGTAGGGAGAAGGGATTCGAACACTGAAGCTTTCTTT.

V usage is TRBV4-1 and J usage is TRBJ1-1; TRBD1 matches at 9 bases. The germline V gene has CDR1 MGHRA and CDR2 YSYEKL. This CDR3 has 13 residues. The V gene end was trimmed by 4 bases and the J gene end by 12 bases; junction bases not matched to a gene: 9. The CDR3: CASSLSQGQGTFF. The CDR3 nucleotides are TGCGCCAGCAGCCTATCGCAAGGACAGGGGACTTTCTTT.

The chain recombines TRBV10-3 with TRBJ2-5; possibly TRBD1 for D (6 bases). The CDR3 has 12 amino acids. Trimming pared 11 bases from V and 5 bases from J, leaving 15 bases between. Germline V CDR1 and CDR2: ENHRY, SYGVKD. CDR3 in amino acids: CAVAGERETQYF. CDR3 sequence (DNA): TGTGCCGTCGCAGGGGAGAGGGAGACCCAGTACTTC.

The chain carries TRBV18 and TRBJ1-2; D gene unclear. The germline V and J ends were trimmed by 4 bases and 5 bases, with 8 bases remaining between them. The germline V gene has CDR1 KGHSH and CDR2 LQKENI. This CDR3 contains 12 residues. CDR3 protein: CASSLVAYGYTF. CDR3 nucleotide sequence: TGTGCCAGCTCACTTGTCGCGTATGGCTACACCTTC.

The rearrangement uses TRBV3-1 (or the pseudogene TRBV3-2) and TRBJ2-7; D ambiguous. V was clipped by 0 bases and J by 0 bases, with 9 bases between them. This CDR3 is built from 15 residues. CDR1 is LGHDT, CDR2 YNNKEL, per germline (reference sequence). CDR3 loop: CASSQDLSLSYEQYF. Written as DNA, the CDR3 is TGTGCCAGCAGCCAAGATTTGAGCCTCTCCTACGAGCAGTACTTC.

The rearrangement links TRBV7-8 to TRBJ1-4; 8 bases are shared with TRBD1. The CDR3 has 21 amino acids. Losses at the gene ends were 5 bases for V and 2 bases for J; bases not matched to a gene: 22. The germline V gene has CDR1 SGHVS and CDR2 FQNEAQ. Here the CDR3 DNA reads TGTGCCAGCAGCCTTCGAGGACAGGGCGTTCTCCGTGTTTCGACTAATGAAAAACTGTTTTTT. Its protein is CASSLRGQGVLRVSTNEKLFF. Full variable domain (rest looked up from reference TRBV7-8 and TRBJ1-4): GAGVSQSPRYKVAKRGQDVALRCDPISGHVSLFWYQQALGQGPEFLTYFQNEAQLDKSGLPSDRFFAERPEGSVSTLKIQRTQQEDSAVYLCASSLRGQGVLRVSTNEKLFFGSGTQLSVL.

The V call is TRBV5-1, the J call TRBJ1-3; D not resolved. CDR1 and CDR2 from the germline V gene are SGHRS and YFSETQ. CDR3 length equals 15 residues. With 6 bases removed from V and 1 base from J, the gap between germline ends came to 14 bases. CDR3 coding DNA: TGCGCCAGCAAAACACGAGTGGGGTCTGGAAACACCATATATTTT. It specifies CASKTRVGSGNTIYF. Complete variable domain (other parts from reference TRBV5-1 and TRBJ1-3): KAGVTQTPRYLIKTRGQQVTLSCSPISGHRSVSWYQQTPGQGLQFLFEYFSETQRNKGNFPGRFSGRQFSNSRSEMNVSTLELGDSALYLCASKTRVGSGNTIYFGEGSWLTVV.